One sample yielded the 21 T cell receptor beta chains listed below, sequenced in a study of cytomegalovirus exposure and HLA in healthy donors. 13 Jbeta primers and 60 Vbeta primers were used for the PCR. Measured with immunoSEQ multiplex PCR; TCRdb has only the in-frame clones, and not every one. This table has over 130,000 clones, 75% to 85% appearing once. The sample taken for sequencing was PBMCs. All receptors come from a man in his forties or fifties in good health and CMV-seropositive.

Details on this clone: One junction end does not reproduce the germline sequence, and a read error may be involved. The chain combines TRBV7-7 with TRBJ2-2; D call uncertain. This CDR3 is built from 18 residues. Looked up from germline, CDR1 is SSHAT and CDR2 is FNYEAQ (reference sequence). CDR3 sequence: CASRPPPGAQRGTGELFF. The DNA for the CDR3 is TGTGCTAGCAGACCCCCTCCGGGTGCGCAACGCGGCACCGGGGAGCTGTTTTTT.

V and J are TRBV5-1 and TRBJ1-2; perhaps TRBD1 as D (5 bases). Germline V gene data show CDR1 as SGHRS and CDR2 as YFSETQ. Trimming pared 4 bases from V and 2 bases from J, leaving 15 bases between. The CDR3 covers 15 residues. This CDR3 reads CASSIGQGGNYGYTF. CDR3 coding DNA: TGCGCCAGCAGCATCGGGCAGGGAGGGAACTATGGCTACACCTTC. The complete variable domain, with remaining parts taken from reference TRBV5-1 and TRBJ1-2, reads KAGVTQTPRYLIKTRGQQVTLSCSPISGHRSVSWYQQTPGQGLQFLFEYFSETQRNKGNFPGRFSGRQFSNSRSEMNVSTLELGDSALYLCASSIGQGGNYGYTFGSGTRLTVV.

V and J are TRBV6-1 and TRBJ1-2; possible D gene TRBD1, 6 bases. In germline, CDR1 is MNHNS, CDR2 SASEGT. The CDR3 has 13 amino acids. Between the trimmed V and J ends, which lost 0 bases and 11 bases, there was a span of 13 bases. The CDR3 loop is CASSEAYLGAYTF. The CDR3 bases are TGTGCCAGCAGTGAAGCCTACCTGGGGGCTTACACCTTC.

This clone has just a few counts. V gene TRBV6-1 combines with J gene TRBJ1-2, with unresolved D. The CDR3 sequence is 14 residues long. V lost 6 bases and J lost 4, with 15 bases in between. Germline V gene data show CDR1 as MNHNS and CDR2 as SASEGT. For the CDR3, the DNA is TGTGCCAGCAGAAACCGACTCTTTCCCTATGGCTACACCTTC. This translates into CASRNRLFPYGYTF.

This clone was observed once. The V gene is TRBV5-1, the J gene TRBJ1-3, with 7 positions matching TRBD1. Germline V lookup: CDR1 SGHRS, CDR2 YFSETQ. This CDR3 contains 16 residues. V trimming: 0 bases; J trimming: 1 base; junction bases outside the gene matches: 4. CDR3 region: CASSLVTGNSGNTIYF. CDR3 sequence (DNA): TGCGCCAGCAGCTTGGTGACAGGGAATTCTGGAAACACCATATATTTT.

V gene TRBV4-2 combines with J gene TRBJ2-3, with 7 bases lining up with TRBD2. Trimming at V came to 1 base and at J to 5 bases, leaving 6 bases not matched to a gene. This CDR3 region has 15 residues. In germline, CDR1 is LGHNA, CDR2 YNFKEQ. The CDR3 is CASSQVAGEGDTQYF. DNA for the CDR3: TGTGCCAGCAGCCAAGTTGCGGGAGAAGGAGATACGCAGTATTTT.

The chain recombines TRBV6-1 with TRBJ2-7, with a tentative D call TRBD1 (5 bases). Trimming removed 3 bases at V and 0 bases at J, with 12 bases between. The germline gives CDR1 MNHNS, CDR2 SASEGT. The CDR3 length is 15 residues. CDR3 residues: CASSDRARGSYEQYF. The CDR3 region has the DNA TGTGCCAGCAGTGACAGGGCGCGCGGCTCCTACGAGCAGTACTTC.

Concerning this clone: A read error may account for a junction end that differs from germline. The rearrangement links TRBV7-7 to TRBJ2-5; the D is unclear. The J call could be wrong; TRBJ2-7 is a better fit for the DNA end. Germline CDR1 SSHAT, CDR2 FNYEAQ (reference sequence). The CDR3 loop spans 16 amino acids. The CDR3 DNA is TGTGCTAGCAGCTCCCCGCGCCCAGGAAAGATCTACGAGCAGTACTTC. Residues: CASSSPRPGKIYEQYF.

To note about this clone: Within the sample, other DNA sequences also encode this same CDR3. This chain connects TRBV11-2 to TRBJ1-2, with D tentatively TRBD1 (6 bases). The CDR3 totals 13 residues. The germline V and J ends were trimmed by 5 bases and 1 base, with 8 bases remaining between them. CDR1 and CDR2 from the germline V gene are SGHAT and FQNNGV. DNA of the CDR3: TGTGCCAGCAGCCTACAGGGTAACTATGGCTACACCTTC. Its protein is CASSLQGNYGYTF.

CDR3: CASSSGAGPYEQYF. The CDR3 DNA is TGTGCCAGCAGCTCCGGGGCGGGGCCCTACGAGCAGTACTTC. V usage is TRBV11-3 and J usage is TRBJ2-7; D possibly corresponds to TRBD2 (6 bases). In germline, CDR1 is SGHNT, CDR2 YENEEA. The CDR3 runs to 14 residues. The germline V and J ends were trimmed by 4 bases and 2 bases, with 12 bases remaining between them.

The chain recombines TRBV28 with TRBJ2-2; 9 nucleotides agree with TRBD1. The CDR3 runs 14 residues. V shed 8 bases, J shed 3 bases, and the junction held 4 bases outside the gene matches. Per the germline V gene, CDR1 is MDHEN and CDR2 is SYDVKM. CDR3 loop: CASPRTGDTGELFF. DNA for the CDR3: TGTGCCAGCCCAAGGACAGGGGACACCGGGGAGCTGTTTTTT.

The chain employs TRBV5-5 and TRBJ2-7; possible D gene TRBD2, 6 bases. Germline CDR1 and CDR2: SGHKS and YYEKEE (reference sequence). This CDR3 spans 16 amino acids. V was pared by 2 bases and J by 4 bases, with 19 bases between. DNA for the CDR3: TGTGCCAGCAGCTTACTCCTAGGCGGGGTGCGGTACGAGCAGTACTTC. This encodes CASSLLLGGVRYEQYF. The complete variable domain, with remaining parts taken from reference TRBV5-5 and TRBJ2-7, reads DAGVTQSPTHLIKTRGQQVTLRCSPISGHKSVSWYQQVLGQGPQFIFQYYEKEERGRGNFPDRFSARQFPNYSSELNVNALLLGDSALYLCASSLLLGGVRYEQYFGPGTRLTVT.

The chain combines TRBV6-5 with TRBJ1-6; 7 bases match TRBD1. The CDR3 covers 14 residues. The J segment lost 7 bases and the V segment lost 7 bases, leaving 7 bases of the junction unmatched. The germline V gene has CDR1 MNHEY and CDR2 SVGAGI. The CDR3 region has the DNA TGTGCCAGCACTATTGGACAGGAAAATTCACCCCTCCACTTT. This codes for CASTIGQENSPLHF.

The V call is TRBV28, the J call TRBJ1-5, with D unresolved. Germline-derived CDR1 and CDR2 are MDHEN and SYDVKM. Between the trimmed V and J ends, which lost 2 bases and 3 bases, there was a span of 17 bases. The CDR3 contains 17 residues. CDR3 region: CASSLPSYWEVNQPQHF. In DNA, the CDR3 is TGTGCCAGCAGTTTACCGTCATATTGGGAGGTCAATCAGCCCCAGCATTTT.

The rearrangement links TRBV25-1 to TRBJ2-1; 7 positions agree with TRBD2. Losses at the gene ends were 1 base for V and 9 bases for J; bases not matched to a gene: 9. The CDR3 spans 15 residues. Per the germline V gene, CDR1 is MGHDK and CDR2 is SYGVNS. CDR3 sequence: CASSESAGVGIEQFF. The CDR3 nucleotides are TGTGCCAGCAGTGAATCCGCGGGAGTGGGTATTGAGCAGTTCTTC. The complete variable domain, with remaining parts taken from reference TRBV25-1 and TRBJ2-1, reads EADIYQTPRYLVIGTGKKITLECSQTMGHDKMYWYQQDPGMELHLIHYSYGVNSTEKGDLSSESTVSRIRTEHFPLTLESARPSHTSQYLCASSESAGVGIEQFFGPGTRLTVL.

The chain's CDR3 is CASSELSLSETQYF. DNA for the CDR3: TGCGCCAGCAGTGAGTTATCCTTATCCGAGACCCAGTACTTC. The genes are TRBV10-2 and TRBJ2-5, with D hard to call. The germline V gene encodes CDR1 WSHSY and CDR2 SAAADI. The CDR3 loop spans 14 amino acids. V was trimmed by 1 base and J by 5 bases, leaving 11 bases between them.

This chain joins TRBV5-4 and TRBJ1-3; a weak D match, TRBD1 (5 bases). Germline V lookup: CDR1 SGHNT, CDR2 YYREEE (reference sequence). Trimming took off 4 bases at V and 0 bases at J, with 8 bases between the two ends. This CDR3 region has 14 residues. The DNA for the CDR3 is TGTGCCAGCAGCCCCGGGGGCTCTGGAAACACCATATATTTT. It translates to CASSPGGSGNTIYF.

The V gene is TRBV28, the J gene TRBJ2-7; 8 bases fit TRBD1. Germline V gene sequence: CDR1 MDHEN, CDR2 SYDVKM. The CDR3 is made up of 17 amino acids. With 4 bases clipped from V and 2 bases from J, the junction kept 13 bases outside the gene matches. CDR3 loop: CASSSPTGAMSTYEQYF. The CDR3 DNA reads as TGTGCCAGCAGTTCCCCGACAGGGGCTATGAGTACCTACGAGCAGTACTTC.

The chain couples TRBV10-3 to TRBJ2-5, with TRBD2 identical over 8 bases. This CDR3 spans 15 amino acids. Germline loops: CDR1 ENHRY, CDR2 SYGVKD. Germline trimming cut 4 bases from V and 4 bases from J; bases unmatched to any gene: 8. The CDR3 sequence: CAISAGSGIGETQYF. The CDR3 DNA is TGTGCCATCAGTGCGGGTAGCGGGATTGGAGAGACCCAGTACTTC.

The chain has TRBV7-9 and TRBJ2-3, with 9 nucleotides matching TRBD1. CDR3 length: 16 residues. The germline CDR1 and CDR2 sequences are SEHNR and FQNEAQ (reference sequence). With V trimmed by 5 bases and J by 2 bases, 8 bases remained unmatched. In DNA form, the CDR3 reads TGTGCCAGCAGCCCCAAGGGGGACAGGGCCACAGATACGCAGTATTTT. Protein sequence: CASSPKGDRATDTQYF.

The chain couples TRBV5-1 to TRBJ2-3, with 12 positions matching TRBD2. With V trimmed by 3 bases and J by 0 bases, 11 bases remained unmatched. The V gene's germline CDR1 is SGHRS and CDR2 YFSETQ. The CDR3 runs to 19 residues. This CDR3 is CASSSNTGTSGRSTDTQYF. As DNA, the CDR3 is TGCGCCAGCAGCTCCAACACCGGGACTAGCGGGCGCAGCACAGATACGCAGTATTTT.